The sequence of this T cell receptor (beta chain) was determined in a study of T cell responses to AZD1222 COVID-19 vaccine. Study-level points and caveats: Elevations in Spike-specific TCR breadth and depth followed administration of two AZD1222 doses. The donor cohort was predominantly white British with a female majority, and clonal diversity may have been underestimated. Reportedly, nearly half of unique spike TCRs recognized epitopes outside B.1.351/B.1.1.7 mutations.

Notes on this clone: Its antigen is currently unknown.

Using immunoSEQ multiplex PCR, the repertoire was profiled, and TCRdb retains in-frame clones only, with some absent. The sample has about 140,000 clones, around 90% seen once; the top ten hold about 3%. Germline V CDR1 and CDR2: ENHRY, SYGVKD. The V gene lost 2 bases and the J gene lost 8 bases, with 15 bases spanning the gap. This CDR3 region has 15 residues. This chain links TRBV10-3 with TRBJ2-2, with a possible D match to TRBD1 (6 bases). The sequenced sample was peripheral blood, obtained on day 0 of AZD1222 vaccination. This TCR was sampled from an adult in good health. CDR3 loop: CAISERDTRSGELFF. In DNA form, the CDR3 reads TGTGCCATCAGTGAGCGGGACACCAGGTCAGGGGAGCTGTTTTTT.